The 24 T cell receptor beta chains below all came from one sample that was sequenced in a study of T cell repertoires in cytomegalovirus infection. TCRdb itself ran the reads through MiXCR, one entry per CDR3 protein. Of under 300,000 distinct CDR3 sequences detected, about 15% appear once; the ten largest clones hold over 40%. The specimen was CD8+ T cells from PBMCs. These receptors were collected from a human donor in good health (CMV status not recorded). Some clones in this sample may be carry-over from other donors' samples.

This rearrangement joins TRBV29-1 to TRBJ1-2, with TRBD1 matching 9 bases. J was trimmed by 1 base and V by 6 bases; bases with no gene match: 3. Looked up from germline, CDR1 is SQVTM and CDR2 is ANQGSEA. The CDR3 runs 13 residues. CDR3 region: CSVVDRGNYGYTF. In nucleotides, the CDR3 is TGCAGCGTCGTGGACAGGGGTAACTATGGCTACACCTTC.

This clonotype has a count of ten or more. V is TRBV2 and J is TRBJ2-7; TRBD2 is a possible D gene (5 bases). The V gene's germline CDR1 is SNHLY and CDR2 FYNNEI. CDR3 size: 15 residues. V lost 6 bases to trimming and J lost 0 bases, with 15 bases between them. CDR3 residues: CASRPRLGDSYEQYF. DNA for the CDR3: TGTGCCAGCAGGCCCCGCCTGGGAGACTCCTACGAGCAGTACTTC.

V gene TRBV27 combines with J gene TRBJ1-6; 7 bases are a match to TRBD1. The germline V gene encodes CDR1 MNHEY and CDR2 SMNVEV (reference sequence). The length of the CDR3 is 14 residues. Unmatched junction bases numbered 3, after V lost 4 bases and J lost 6 bases. The CDR3 region is CASSSTGANSPLHF. In nucleotides, the CDR3 is TGTGCCAGCAGTTCCACAGGGGCTAATTCACCCCTCCACTTT.

V gene TRBV6-2 or TRBV6-3 combines with J gene TRBJ1-1; D is unresolved. V was trimmed by 4 bases and J by 4 bases, leaving 13 bases between them. This CDR3 is 14 amino acids long. Germline CDR1 is MNHEY and CDR2 is SVGEGT. The chain's CDR3 is CASSSLDPATEAFF. The CDR3, as DNA: TGTGCCAGCAGTTCGTTAGATCCGGCCACTGAAGCTTTCTTT.

This clonotype was detected many times. This chain uses TRBV2 with TRBJ2-7, with TRBD2 matching 8 bases. CDR3 length: 14 residues. V dropped 8 bases and J dropped 2; count of bases not matched to a gene: 8. Germline V gives CDR1 SNHLY, CDR2 FYNNEI. CDR3 nucleotide sequence: TGTGCCAGCTGGCGGGGGGAACGAACCTACGAGCAGTACTTC. The encoded protein is CASWRGERTYEQYF.

The V and J genes are TRBV29-1 and TRBJ2-7; D is unresolved. This CDR3 is 13 amino acids long. Trimming removed 3 bases from V and 2 bases from J, with 11 bases in between. Germline V gives CDR1 SQVTM, CDR2 ANQGSEA. The CDR3 is CSVESQEPYEQYF. The CDR3 DNA reads as TGCAGCGTTGAGAGTCAGGAACCCTACGAGCAGTACTTC.

This clonotype was counted many times. The rearrangement links TRBV7-6 to TRBJ1-1, with D maybe TRBD1 (5 bases). The CDR3 covers 17 residues. CDR1 is SGHVS, CDR2 FNYEAQ, per germline. Trimming stripped 5 bases from V and 4 bases from J, with 23 bases between. The CDR3 DNA reads TGTGCCAGCAGCCCAAGATTACCAGGGACCGCCGCCACTGAAGCTTTCTTT. Its translation: CASSPRLPGTAATEAFF.

The chain uses TRBV7-9 and TRBJ1-3; weak D call: TRBD1 (5 bases). The CDR3 has 16 residues. Between the trimmed V and J ends, which lost 1 base and 4 bases, there was a span of 14 bases. The germline V gene encodes CDR1 SEHNR and CDR2 FQNEAQ (reference sequence). The chain's CDR3 is CASSLVGIGAGNTIYF. For the CDR3, the DNA is TGTGCCAGCAGCTTAGTTGGGATCGGGGCAGGAAACACCATATATTTT.

The V and J genes are TRBV7-8 and TRBJ1-5; no clear D gene. Germline CDR1 SGHVS, CDR2 FQNEAQ. Trimming removed 1 base from V and 1 base from J, with 11 bases in between. The CDR3 is 16 amino acids. The CDR3 DNA follows: TGTGCCAGCAGCTTAGAAGAACGGATGAGCAATCAGCCCCAGCATTTT. It encodes CASSLEERMSNQPQHF. Together with reference TRBV7-8 and TRBJ1-5, the CDR3 gives the full variable domain: GAGVSQSPRYKVAKRGQDVALRCDPISGHVSLFWYQQALGQGPEFLTYFQNEAQLDKSGLPSDRFFAERPEGSVSTLKIQRTQQEDSAVYLCASSLEERMSNQPQHFGDGTRLSIL.

The chain has TRBV7-6 and TRBJ2-5; D call uncertain. The V gene lost 3 bases and the J gene lost 4 bases, with 9 bases spanning the gap. Germline-derived CDR1 and CDR2 are SGHVS and FNYEAQ. This CDR3 comprises 13 residues. The CDR3 protein is CASSFTPGETQYF. CDR3 DNA sequence: TGTGCCAGCAGCTTCACTCCGGGAGAGACCCAGTACTTC.

In this sample, this clonotype turned up a few times. J is TRBJ2-1 and V is TRBV6-1; D gene ambiguous. Germline V CDR1 and CDR2: MNHNS, SASEGT. This CDR3 spans 14 amino acids. V gave up 2 bases and J gave up 4 bases, with 9 bases separating them. The CDR3 sequence is CASSEIVLYNEQFF. The CDR3 bases are TGTGCCAGCAGTGAAATAGTACTGTACAATGAGCAGTTCTTC.

There are many counts of this clonotype. The V gene is TRBV7-9, the J gene TRBJ2-7, with D unclear. The CDR3 has 19 amino acids. V gave up 2 bases and J gave up 5 bases, with 28 bases separating them. CDR1 is SEHNR and CDR2 is FQNEAQ in the germline V gene (reference sequence). This CDR3 reads CASSLNGNGFAPKVDEQYF. CDR3 DNA sequence: TGTGCCAGCAGCTTAAATGGTAATGGATTCGCTCCCAAGGTGGACGAGCAGTACTTC.

This clonotype has at least ten counts. The chain carries TRBV7-8 and TRBJ2-1; tentatively, D is TRBD1 or TRBD2 (7 bases each). Trimming took off 3 bases at V and 6 bases at J, with 18 bases between the two ends. CDR1 SGHVS and CDR2 FQNEAQ come from the germline V gene. This CDR3 has 16 residues. The CDR3 spells CASSFDAGGGGNEQFF. The CDR3 DNA is TGTGCCAGCAGCTTCGACGCAGGGGGAGGGGGCAATGAGCAGTTCTTC.

Ten or more counts support this clonotype. This chain joins TRBV7-2 and TRBJ2-7, with 8 bases aligning to TRBD1. The CDR3 extends over 16 amino acids. The V and J ends lost 5 bases and 3 bases, in that order; junction bases with no gene match: 12. CDR1 is SGHTA and CDR2 is FQGNSA in the germline V gene. The CDR3 sequence: CASSAQQGANSYEQYF. The DNA of the CDR3 is TGTGCCAGCAGCGCACAGCAGGGGGCCAACAGCTACGAGCAGTACTTC.

The chain employs TRBV7-2 and TRBJ2-4, with D possibly matching TRBD2 (6 bases). CDR3 size: 16 residues. Germline V gene data show CDR1 as SGHTA and CDR2 as FQGNSA. The V end lost 5 bases, the J end lost 5 bases, and 19 bases lay between the germline ends. CDR3 sequence: CASSQRDWVTQNIQYF. DNA of the CDR3: TGTGCCAGCAGCCAAAGGGACTGGGTGACCCAAAACATTCAGTACTTC.

This clonotype came up a few times. This sequence joins TRBV7-8 and TRBJ2-5; 8 positions match TRBD2. The CDR3 contains 20 residues. Per the germline V gene, CDR1 is SGHVS and CDR2 is FQNEAQ. With 4 bases clipped from V and 2 bases from J, the junction kept 21 bases outside the gene matches. The CDR3 here is CASSSLGGGLARGPQETQYF. As DNA, the CDR3 is TGTGCCAGCAGCTCACTCGGCGGGGGGCTAGCGAGGGGCCCGCAAGAGACCCAGTACTTC.

The CDR3: CASRATGDGRYSNQPQHF. The DNA of the CDR3 is TGTGCCAGCAGGGCGACAGGGGATGGTCGTTATAGCAATCAGCCCCAGCATTTT. The V call is TRBV6-2 or TRBV6-3, the J call TRBJ1-5; 8 positions match TRBD1. V gave up 6 bases and J gave up 0 bases; unmatched junction bases: 13. CDR1 MNHEY and CDR2 SVGEGT come from the germline V gene. There are 18 residues in the CDR3.

The gene calls are TRBV27 and TRBJ2-7, with 7 nucleotides matching TRBD1. This CDR3 contains 16 residues. The V gene end was trimmed by 6 bases and the J gene end by 0 bases; junction bases not matched to a gene: 11. Germline-derived CDR1 and CDR2 are MNHEY and SMNVEV (reference sequence). Written as DNA, the CDR3 is TGTGCCAGCAGCCCCTCGTGGGGGACAGTCTCCTACGAGCAGTACTTC. Translated: CASSPSWGTVSYEQYF.

The gene calls are TRBV5-1 and TRBJ2-2, with TRBD1 as a possible D gene (5 bases). The CDR3 is made up of 14 amino acids. CDR1 and CDR2 (germline): SGHRS, YFSETQ. V was clipped by 1 base and J by 7 bases, with 11 bases between them. CDR3 sequence reads: CASSLLGADGELFF. The DNA for the CDR3 is TGCGCCAGCAGCTTGTTAGGGGCGGACGGGGAGCTGTTTTTT.

The chain is built from TRBV6-6 and TRBJ2-3; D not resolved. This CDR3 contains 15 residues. V was shortened by 0 bases and J by 2 bases, with 9 bases between the two germline ends. Germline CDR1 MNHNY, CDR2 SVGAGI (reference sequence). The CDR3 is CASSYSVGITDTQYF. The CDR3 DNA reads TGTGCCAGCAGTTACTCGGTCGGCATCACAGATACGCAGTATTTT.

The chain uses TRBV7-9 and TRBJ2-5; no clear D. CDR3 length: 14 residues. The germline V gene encodes CDR1 SEHNR and CDR2 FQNEAQ (reference sequence). The V gene lost 2 bases and the J gene lost 2 bases, with 9 bases spanning the gap. The DNA for the CDR3 is TGTGCCAGCAGCTTAATTTTAGATCAAGAGACCCAGTACTTC. Protein product: CASSLILDQETQYF. The full variable domain, its missing parts supplied by reference TRBV7-9 and TRBJ2-5, is DTGVSQNPRHKITKRGQNVTFRCDPISEHNRLYWYRQTLGQGPEFLTYFQNEAQLEKSRLLSDRFSAERPKGSFSTLEIQRTEQGDSAMYLCASSLILDQETQYFGPGTRLLVL.

As regards this clonotype: The conserved phenylalanine or tryptophan is not found at the CDR3 terminus, so this likely reflects a read error. The limits of the CDR3 on the DNA are not certain, so only TCRdb's listed CDR3 is given. V and J are TRBV29-1 and TRBJ2-7; whether TRBD1, the table's D call, matches the DNA was not checked. The CDR3 is 11 residues long, counting both termini. Per germline, CDR1 SQVTM and CDR2 ANQGSEA. This CDR3 reads CSVEQAGGAPG.

This clonotype showed up many times. V is TRBV7-2 and J is TRBJ2-6, with 7 positions matching TRBD2. The CDR3 is 18 residues long. The junction had 10 bases not matched to a gene; V was cut back by 2 bases and J by 3 bases. CDR1 is SGHTA and CDR2 is FQGNSA in the germline V gene. In DNA, the CDR3 is TGTGCCAGCAGCTTACGGGCTTTCGGCGGGGGTGGGGCCAACGTCCTGACTTTC. Its translation is CASSLRAFGGGGANVLTF. Looking up the rest from reference TRBV7-2 and TRBJ2-6 gives the full variable domain: GAGVSQSPSNKVTEKGKDVELRCDPISGHTALYWYRQSLGQGLEFLIYFQGNSAPDKSGLPSDRFSAERTGGSVSTLTIQRTQQEDSAVYLCASSLRAFGGGGANVLTFGAGSRLTVL.

This CDR3 is CASSFSGNTQYF. Here the CDR3 DNA reads TGTGCCAGCAGTTTCTCCGGAAATACGCAGTATTTT. V usage is TRBV28 and J usage is TRBJ2-3, with no clear D. CDR1 and CDR2 (germline): MDHEN, SYDVKM. The CDR3 sequence is 12 residues long. V lost 3 bases to trimming and J lost 7 bases, with 8 bases between them.